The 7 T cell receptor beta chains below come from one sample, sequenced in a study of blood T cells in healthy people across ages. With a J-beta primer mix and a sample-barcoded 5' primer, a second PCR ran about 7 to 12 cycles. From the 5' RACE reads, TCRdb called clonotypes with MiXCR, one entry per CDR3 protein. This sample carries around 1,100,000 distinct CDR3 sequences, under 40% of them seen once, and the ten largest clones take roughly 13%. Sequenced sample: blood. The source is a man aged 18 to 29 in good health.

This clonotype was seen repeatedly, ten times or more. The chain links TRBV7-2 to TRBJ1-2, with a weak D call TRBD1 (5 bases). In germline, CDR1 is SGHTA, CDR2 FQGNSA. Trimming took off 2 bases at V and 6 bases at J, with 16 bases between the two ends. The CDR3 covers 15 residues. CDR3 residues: CASSLYLTGGDGYTF. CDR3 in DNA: TGTGCCAGCAGCTTATATCTCACGGGAGGGGATGGCTACACCTTC.

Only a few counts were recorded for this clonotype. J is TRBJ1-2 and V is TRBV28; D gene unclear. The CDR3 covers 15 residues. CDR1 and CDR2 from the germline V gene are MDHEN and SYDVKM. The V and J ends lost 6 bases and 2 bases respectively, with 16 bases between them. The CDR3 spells CASRHDLAANYGYTF. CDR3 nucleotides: TGTGCCAGCAGACATGACCTCGCAGCGAACTATGGCTACACCTTC.

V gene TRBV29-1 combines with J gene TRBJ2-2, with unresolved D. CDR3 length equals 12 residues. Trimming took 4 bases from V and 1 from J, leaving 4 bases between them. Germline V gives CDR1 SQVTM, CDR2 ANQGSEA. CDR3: CSVVWNTGELFF. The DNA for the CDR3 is TGCAGCGTTGTATGGAACACCGGGGAGCTGTTTTTT.

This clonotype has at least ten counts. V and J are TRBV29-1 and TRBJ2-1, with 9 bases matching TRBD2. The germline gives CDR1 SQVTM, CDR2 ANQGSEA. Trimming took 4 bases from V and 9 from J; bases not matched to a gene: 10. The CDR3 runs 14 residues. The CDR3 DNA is TGCAGCGTTGGTAAGCGGGGGGCACCCGGTGAGCAGTTCTTC. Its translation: CSVGKRGAPGEQFF.

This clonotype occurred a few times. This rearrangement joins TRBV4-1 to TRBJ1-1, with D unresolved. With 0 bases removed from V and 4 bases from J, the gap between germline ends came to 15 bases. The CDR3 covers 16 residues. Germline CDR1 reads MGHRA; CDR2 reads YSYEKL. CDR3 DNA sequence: TGCGCCAGCAGCCAAGAAGGTTATCGTAGAGGCACTGAAGCTTTCTTT. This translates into CASSQEGYRRGTEAFF.

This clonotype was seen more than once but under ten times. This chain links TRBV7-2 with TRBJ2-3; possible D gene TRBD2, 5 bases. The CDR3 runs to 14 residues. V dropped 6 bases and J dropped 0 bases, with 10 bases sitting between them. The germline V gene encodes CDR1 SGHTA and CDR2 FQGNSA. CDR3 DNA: TGTGCCAGCAGGAGACGGGGTAGCACAGATACGCAGTATTTT. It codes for CASRRRGSTDTQYF.

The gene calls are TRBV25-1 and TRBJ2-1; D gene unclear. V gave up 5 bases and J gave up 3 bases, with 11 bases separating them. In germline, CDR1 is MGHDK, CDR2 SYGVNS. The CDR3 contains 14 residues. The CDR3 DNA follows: TGTGCCAGCAGTAATATGTTTGGCTACAATGAGCAGTTCTTC. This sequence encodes CASSNMFGYNEQFF.